Below, 31 T cell receptor beta chains from the same sample are listed, as sequenced in a study of OX40 agonist ivuxolimab in advanced cancers. Libraries were prepared by immunoSEQ multiplex PCR; TCRdb keeps only in-frame clonotypes and omits some of them. The data show more than 75,000 clones, approximately 90% seen once. This material consisted of CD4+ or CD8+ T cells sorted from blood, taken in a trial of the OX40 agonist ivuxolimab. The receptors were sampled from an adult with an advanced solid tumor such as melanoma, head and neck, liver or kidney cancer.

The CDR3 region is CASGWEYGYTF. CDR3 sequence (DNA): TGTGCCAGCGGGTGGGAGTATGGCTACACCTTC. The rearrangement uses TRBV9 and TRBJ1-2; no definite D call. The CDR3 length is 11 residues. V lost 7 bases to trimming and J lost 5 bases, with 9 bases between them. CDR1 is SGDLS and CDR2 is YYNGEE in the germline V gene. Full variable domain (remainder filled in from reference TRBV9 and TRBJ1-2): DSGVTQTPKHLITATGQRVTLRCSPRSGDLSVYWYQQSLDQGLQFLIQYYNGEERAKGNILERFSAQQFPDLHSELNLSSLELGDSALYFCASGWEYGYTFGSGTRLTVV.

V gene TRBV7-9 combines with J gene TRBJ2-3, with a possible D match to TRBD2 (5 bases). The CDR3 loop spans 15 amino acids. The germline V and J ends were trimmed by 4 bases and 0 bases, with 11 bases remaining between them. Germline V gene sequence: CDR1 SEHNR, CDR2 FQNEAQ (reference sequence). CDR3 residues: CASSWGAESTDTQYF. CDR3 in DNA: TGTGCCAGCAGCTGGGGAGCGGAAAGCACAGATACGCAGTATTTT.

Comments on this clone: The identical CDR3 is also encoded by other nucleotide sequences in the sample. The rearrangement joins TRBV28 to TRBJ1-3, with D possibly being TRBD1 (5 bases). The germline V and J ends were trimmed by 6 bases and 1 base, with 10 bases remaining between them. CDR3 length equals 14 residues. Germline V gene lookup returns CDR1 MDHEN and CDR2 SYDVKM. The CDR3 DNA reads as TGTGCCAGCAGCCCTGGGGGGTCTGGAAACACCATATATTTT. Its protein product is CASSPGGSGNTIYF.

This sequence joins TRBV7-9 and TRBJ2-5, with 10 bases identical to TRBD2. Germline V gene lookup returns CDR1 SEHNR and CDR2 FQNEAQ (reference sequence). V lost 5 bases and J lost 0; bases outside the gene matches: 15. CDR3 length: 19 residues. CDR3 region: CASSTNWGSSGRNQETQYF. The CDR3 DNA is TGTGCCAGCAGCACCAATTGGGGTTCTAGCGGGAGAAACCAAGAGACCCAGTACTTC.

The chain has TRBV29-1 and TRBJ2-3; 10 bases are a match to TRBD2. The trim removed 0 bases at V and 4 bases at J, leaving 7 bases unmatched. The CDR3 is 16 residues long. The germline CDR1 and CDR2 sequences are SQVTM and ANQGSEA. CDR3 region: CSVEDPAGGPSDTQYF. The CDR3 nucleotides are TGCAGCGTTGAAGACCCAGCGGGAGGGCCCTCAGATACGCAGTATTTT.

The rearrangement links TRBV27 to TRBJ1-2; TRBD1 agrees at 8 bases. Losses at the gene ends were 3 bases for V and 5 bases for J; bases not matched to a gene: 8. CDR3 size: 15 residues. Looked up from germline, CDR1 is MNHEY and CDR2 is SMNVEV (reference sequence). Here the CDR3 reads CASSFNSQGAYGYTF. CDR3 DNA sequence: TGTGCCAGCAGTTTTAATAGCCAGGGGGCATATGGCTACACCTTC.

In this sample, this clone turned up once. The chain employs TRBV19 and TRBJ1-1, with 7 bases that match TRBD1. With V trimmed by 6 bases and J by 5 bases, 12 bases remained unmatched. The CDR3 loop spans 15 amino acids. Germline CDR1 reads LNHDA; CDR2 reads SQIVND (reference sequence). The CDR3 DNA sequence: TGTGCCAGTAGCCCTCAGGGGGGGCGCGGGACTGAAGCTTTCTTT. Its protein product is CASSPQGGRGTEAFF.

This clone was seen once. The chain combines TRBV11-2 with TRBJ2-7; D uncertain. Germline V gene lookup returns CDR1 SGHAT and CDR2 FQNNGV. V lost 1 base and J 3 bases, leaving 10 bases between the germline ends. The CDR3 is made up of 14 amino acids. As DNA, the CDR3 is TGTGCCAGCAGCTTAGCACTTCTCAGCTACGAGCAGTACTTC. It is translated as CASSLALLSYEQYF.

The gene calls are TRBV13 and TRBJ2-4; D may be TRBD2 (5 bases). Per the germline V gene, CDR1 is PRHDT and CDR2 is FYEKMQ (reference sequence). The CDR3 is made up of 15 amino acids. V was cut by 7 bases and J by 5 bases, with 18 bases left in between. Here the CDR3 DNA reads TGTGCCAGCAAACGTAGCGTAATCCCCCAAAACATTCAGTACTTC. This codes for CASKRSVIPQNIQYF.

The rearrangement links TRBV5-1 to TRBJ2-6; D is unresolved. The V end was cut by 2 bases, the J end by 0 bases, with 6 bases between. This CDR3 spans 15 amino acids. CDR1 is SGHRS, CDR2 YFSETQ, per germline. The DNA of the CDR3 is TGCGCCAGCAGCTTTCCATTCTCTGGGGCCAACGTCCTGACTTTC. It encodes CASSFPFSGANVLTF.

V and J are TRBV6-5 and TRBJ2-4, with D tentatively TRBD2 (6 bases). The germline CDR1 and CDR2 sequences are MNHEY and SVGAGI. V shed 4 bases and J shed 1 base, with 14 bases lying between them. The CDR3 totals 16 residues. The CDR3 DNA is TGTGCCAGCAGTTTAACGATGGAGGGGGCCAAAAACATTCAGTACTTC. It specifies CASSLTMEGAKNIQYF.

V is TRBV6-5 and J is TRBJ1-5; D unclear. V was trimmed by 0 bases and J by 2 bases, leaving 8 bases between them. The germline CDR1 and CDR2 sequences are MNHEY and SVGAGI. The CDR3 length is 15 residues. CDR3 in amino acids: CASSYSYRGNQPQHF. CDR3 coding DNA: TGTGCCAGCAGTTACTCGTATAGGGGCAATCAGCCCCAGCATTTT.

V usage is TRBV4-3 and J usage is TRBJ2-1; D could derive from TRBD1 or TRBD2 (5 bases each). CDR3 size: 17 residues. Germline CDR1 and CDR2: LGHNA and YSLEER. V was trimmed by 4 bases and J by 6 bases, leaving 22 bases between them. CDR3 loop: CASSRGGSVSGGNEQFF. CDR3 nucleotide sequence: TGCGCCAGCAGCCGTGGTGGTAGCGTCAGTGGGGGCAATGAGCAGTTCTTC.

The chain has TRBV6-5 and TRBJ2-7; TRBD1 is a possible D gene (6 bases). The CDR3 runs to 15 residues. Germline V gives CDR1 MNHEY, CDR2 SVGAGI. With 3 bases removed from V and 7 bases from J, the gap between germline ends came to 19 bases. CDR3 nucleotide sequence: TGTGCCAGCAGTTATCGTGGGGGCTCCGGGTCGGAGCAGTACTTC. Protein: CASSYRGGSGSEQYF.

This chain uses TRBV5-1 with TRBJ2-1, with D possibly matching TRBD2 (6 bases). The CDR3 totals 15 residues. Trimming stripped 1 base from V and 6 bases from J, with 14 bases between. CDR1 is SGHRS, CDR2 YFSETQ, per germline. Here the CDR3 reads CASSLTPGATNEQFF. CDR3 bases: TGCGCCAGCAGCTTGACTCCGGGAGCCACCAATGAGCAGTTCTTC.

CDR3 in DNA: TGTGCCAGCAGTTCGACAGGGCTCGGGTATGGCTACACCTTC. Translation: CASSSTGLGYGYTF. V and J are TRBV28 and TRBJ1-2; the match to TRBD1 covers 7 bases. Germline CDR1 is MDHEN and CDR2 is SYDVKM. The CDR3 is 14 amino acids. After removal of 4 bases from V and 5 bases from J, the junction contained 7 bases not matched to a gene.

The chain recombines TRBV28 with TRBJ1-1; no clear D gene. From germline, CDR1 is MDHEN and CDR2 SYDVKM. Trimming left V 3 bases short and J 1 base short, with 9 bases between. CDR3 length: 14 residues. The CDR3 reads CASSLSGRNTEAFF. The CDR3 DNA reads as TGTGCCAGCAGTTTGTCCGGGAGGAACACTGAAGCTTTCTTT. The variable domain in full, completed from reference TRBV28 and TRBJ1-1, reads DVKVTQSSRYLVKRTGEKVFLECVQDMDHENMFWYRQDPGLGLRLIYFSYDVKMKEKGDIPEGYSVSREKKERFSLILESASTNQTSMYLCASSLSGRNTEAFFGQGTRLTVV.

V gene TRBV5-5 combines with J gene TRBJ1-5; unclear D gene. V was trimmed by 0 bases and J by 7 bases, leaving 11 bases between them. The germline gives CDR1 SGHKS, CDR2 YYEKEE (reference sequence). This CDR3 is built from 14 residues. The CDR3 loop reads CASSLDMRMQPQHF. The CDR3 DNA sequence: TGTGCCAGCAGCTTGGACATGCGAATGCAGCCCCAGCATTTT.

CDR3 protein: CASSLEQNTEAFF. The CDR3 nucleotides read TGTGCCAGCAGCTTAGAGCAAAACACTGAAGCTTTCTTT. This chain links TRBV7-3 with TRBJ1-1; D unresolved. Trimming left V 2 bases short and J 2 bases short, with 6 bases between. From germline, CDR1 is SGHTA and CDR2 FQGTGA. This CDR3 region has 13 residues.

The J gene is TRBJ2-1, the V gene TRBV15; D is perhaps TRBD2 (5 bases). V lost 0 bases and J lost 7, with 16 bases in between. The V gene's germline CDR1 is LNHNV and CDR2 YYDKDF (reference sequence). This CDR3 has 16 amino acids. DNA for the CDR3: TGTGCCACCAGCAGAGATCTGGTGGGAGTAAAGAATGAGCAGTTCTTC. Protein product: CATSRDLVGVKNEQFF. Variable domain in full (rest from reference TRBV15 and TRBJ2-1): DAMVIQNPRYQVTQFGKPVTLSCSQTLNHNVMYWYQQKSSQAPKLLFHYYDKDFNNEADTPDNFQSRRPNTSFCFLDIRSPGLGDTAMYLCATSRDLVGVKNEQFFGPGTRLTVL.

As DNA, the CDR3 is TGCGCCAGCAGCCTTACCGGGGGCGCGAGGAACACTGAAGCTTTCTTT. It codes for CASSLTGGARNTEAFF. J is TRBJ1-1 and V is TRBV5-1, with D tentatively TRBD1 (6 bases). The CDR3 consists of 16 residues. Germline values: CDR1 SGHRS, CDR2 YFSETQ. Deletions cut 4 bases from V and 1 base from J, with 17 bases between.

In its sample, this clone was seen once. The gene calls are TRBV5-1 and TRBJ1-1; possibly TRBD1 for D (6 bases). The CDR3 has 15 residues. V was trimmed by 2 bases and J by 1 base, leaving 12 bases between them. Germline values: CDR1 SGHRS, CDR2 YFSETQ. The CDR3 region is CASSFQGSANTEAFF. The CDR3 nucleotides read TGCGCCAGCAGCTTTCAGGGGTCGGCGAACACTGAAGCTTTCTTT.

This chain uses TRBV5-6 with TRBJ1-6; 8 bases are shared with TRBD1. The V gene's germline CDR1 is SGHDT and CDR2 YYEEEE. This CDR3 has 16 amino acids. The trim removed 4 bases at V and 4 bases at J, leaving 7 bases unmatched. The CDR3 DNA reads as TGTGCCAGCAGCGCCGCTACAGGGGGTTATAATTCACCCCTCCACTTT. As protein: CASSAATGGYNSPLHF.

This chain connects TRBV5-1 to TRBJ2-1, with 8 bases aligning to TRBD2. The CDR3 runs to 14 residues. The J segment lost 9 bases and the V segment lost 7 bases, leaving 12 bases of the junction unmatched. Looked up from germline, CDR1 is SGHRS and CDR2 is YFSETQ. CDR3 nucleotide sequence: TGCGCCAGCTGGCAGCGGGAGATTAGTGGTGAGCAGTTCTTC. It is translated as CASWQREISGEQFF. Variable domain in full (rest from reference TRBV5-1 and TRBJ2-1): KAGVTQTPRYLIKTRGQQVTLSCSPISGHRSVSWYQQTPGQGLQFLFEYFSETQRNKGNFPGRFSGRQFSNSRSEMNVSTLELGDSALYLCASWQREISGEQFFGPGTRLTVL.

The chain recombines TRBV5-5 with TRBJ1-2; 11 bases are a match to TRBD1. The CDR3 runs to 14 residues. Germline V gives CDR1 SGHKS, CDR2 YYEKEE (reference sequence). Germline trimming cut 4 bases from V and 8 bases from J; bases unmatched to any gene: 7. The CDR3 reads CASSRQRTGGGYTF. CDR3 in DNA: TGTGCCAGCAGCCGCCAGAGGACAGGGGGCGGCTACACCTTC.

The chain links TRBV25-1 to TRBJ1-6; no reliable D call. Germline-derived CDR1 and CDR2 are MGHDK and SYGVNS. This CDR3 has 16 residues. V was clipped by 4 bases and J by 0 bases, with 10 bases between them. The CDR3 here is CASSARVGSYNSPLHF. The CDR3, as DNA: TGTGCCAGCAGTGCCCGGGTGGGCTCCTATAATTCACCCCTCCACTTT.

The rearrangement joins TRBV5-1 to TRBJ2-1; TRBD2 aligns across 8 bases. The germline V gene has CDR1 SGHRS and CDR2 YFSETQ. J gave up 7 bases and V 4 bases, and 10 bases lay outside the gene matches. This CDR3 spans 15 amino acids. CDR3 coding DNA: TGCGCCAGCAGCATAGCGGGACCCCCCGATAATGAGCAGTTCTTC. It specifies CASSIAGPPDNEQFF.

This chain joins TRBV5-1 and TRBJ1-1; the D gene is possibly TRBD1 (6 bases). Germline V gene sequence: CDR1 SGHRS, CDR2 YFSETQ. The germline V and J ends were trimmed by 0 bases and 7 bases, with 16 bases remaining between them. CDR3 length equals 15 residues. The CDR3 is CASSLGQVSRGEAFF. CDR3 coding DNA: TGCGCCAGCAGCTTGGGACAGGTTAGTCGGGGTGAAGCTTTCTTT.

V and J are TRBV29-1 and TRBJ2-4; no definite D call. The V gene lost 4 bases and the J gene lost 2 bases, with 6 bases spanning the gap. This CDR3 is 12 amino acids long. Germline V gives CDR1 SQVTM, CDR2 ANQGSEA. The CDR3 loop reads CSVGDPKNIQYF. The CDR3 DNA reads TGCAGCGTTGGGGATCCCAAAAACATTCAGTACTTC.

The chain uses TRBV13 and TRBJ2-7; D is possibly TRBD1 (6 bases). CDR3 length: 14 residues. The germline V and J ends were trimmed by 2 bases and 5 bases, with 13 bases remaining between them. CDR1 and CDR2 from the germline V gene are PRHDT and FYEKMQ (reference sequence). CDR3 amino acids: CASSLLRTADEQYF. CDR3 nucleotides: TGTGCCAGCAGCTTACTCCGGACAGCCGACGAGCAGTACTTC.

The chain couples TRBV5-1 to TRBJ2-2, with 9 positions matching TRBD2. V dropped 0 bases and J dropped 6; count of bases not matched to a gene: 6. The CDR3 runs 16 residues. Germline V CDR1 and CDR2: SGHRS, YFSETQ. CDR3 in amino acids: CASSLGAGGPPGELFF. For the CDR3, the DNA is TGCGCCAGCAGCTTGGGTGCGGGAGGGCCTCCCGGGGAGCTGTTTTTT.